The text below deals with one TCR beta chain. Its antigen is unidentified. The sample holds other DNA sequences that translate to the same CDR3. Positive CCR7 selection of CD45RO-negative cells yielded the naive CD8 cells, and terminally differentiated effector memory CD45RA+ cells were excluded. Recent acute infections and vaccinations were absent in the healthy HIV-negative adult donors. This entry comes from a study of shared clonotypes between healthy human individuals. Whole-study results and caveats: Having only a few donors restricted how much genetic and exposure-history diversity was captured.

TCRdb's table, derived via immunoSEQ multiplex PCR, lists solely in-frame clones and lacks some. The top ten hold more than 1.5% of the sample, which has around 2.1 million clones, 85% to 95% seen once. The CDR3 has 12 residues. V was clipped by 6 bases and J by 7 bases; unmatched bases: 5. Germline lookup yields CDR1 MNHEY and CDR2 SMNVEV (reference sequence). The material sequenced was naive CD8+ T cells from PBMCs. The source of this sequence is a young man in good health. Some clones in this sample may be carry-over from other donors' samples. The rearrangement joins TRBV27 to TRBJ2-7, with 8 bases identical to TRBD1. The CDR3 sequence is CASSSTGGEQYF. CDR3 nucleotide sequence: TGTGCCAGCAGCTCTACAGGGGGTGAGCAGTACTTC.